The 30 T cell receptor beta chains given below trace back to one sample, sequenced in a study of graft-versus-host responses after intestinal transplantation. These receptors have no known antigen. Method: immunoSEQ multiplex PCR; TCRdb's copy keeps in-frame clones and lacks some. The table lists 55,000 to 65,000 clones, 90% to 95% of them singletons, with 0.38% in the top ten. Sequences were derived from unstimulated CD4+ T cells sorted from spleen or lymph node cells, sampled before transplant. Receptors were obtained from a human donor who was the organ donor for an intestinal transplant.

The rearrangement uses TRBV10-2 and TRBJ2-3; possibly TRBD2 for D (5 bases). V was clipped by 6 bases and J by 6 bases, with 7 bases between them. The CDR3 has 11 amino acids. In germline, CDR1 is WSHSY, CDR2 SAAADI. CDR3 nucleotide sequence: TGCGCCAGCAGGGAGGAGGATACGCAGTATTTT. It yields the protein CASREEDTQYF.

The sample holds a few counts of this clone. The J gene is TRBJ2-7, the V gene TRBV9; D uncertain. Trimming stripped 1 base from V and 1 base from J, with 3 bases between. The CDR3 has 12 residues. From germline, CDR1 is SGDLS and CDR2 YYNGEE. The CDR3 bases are TGTGCCAGCAGCGTAAATTCCTACGAGCAGTACTTC. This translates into CASSVNSYEQYF.

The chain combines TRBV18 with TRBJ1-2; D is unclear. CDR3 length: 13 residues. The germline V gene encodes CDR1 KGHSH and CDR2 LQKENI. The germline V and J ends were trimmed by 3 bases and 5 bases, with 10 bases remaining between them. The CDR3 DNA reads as TGTGCCAGCTCACCCGGGGTTTCATATGGCTACACCTTC. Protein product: CASSPGVSYGYTF. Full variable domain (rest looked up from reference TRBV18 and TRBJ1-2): NAGVMQNPRHLVRRRGQEARLRCSPMKGHSHVYWYRQLPEEGLKFMVYLQKENIIDESGMPKERFSAEFPKEGPSILRIQQVVRGDSAAYFCASSPGVSYGYTFGSGTRLTVV.

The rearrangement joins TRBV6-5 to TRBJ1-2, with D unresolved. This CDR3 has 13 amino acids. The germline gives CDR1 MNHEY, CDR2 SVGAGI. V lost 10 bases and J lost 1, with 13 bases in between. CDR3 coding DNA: TGTGCCACCTCTAAGACCGGTAACTATGGCTACACCTTC. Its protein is CATSKTGNYGYTF.

The CDR3 DNA sequence: TGTGCCAGCAGTGAAGCCGAGGGGAGGGCGGTCACTGAAGCTTTCTTT. Amino acids: CASSEAEGRAVTEAFF. The chain has TRBV2 and TRBJ1-1; D possibly corresponds to TRBD1 (5 bases). V dropped 0 bases and J dropped 4 bases, with 15 bases sitting between them. This CDR3 region has 16 residues. Germline V gene sequence: CDR1 SNHLY, CDR2 FYNNEI.

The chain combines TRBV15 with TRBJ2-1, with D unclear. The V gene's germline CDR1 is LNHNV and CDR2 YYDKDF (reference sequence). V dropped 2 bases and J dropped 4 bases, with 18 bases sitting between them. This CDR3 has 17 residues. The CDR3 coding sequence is TGTGCCACCAGCAGACATCGCACTACTCAATTTTACAATGAGCAGTTCTTC. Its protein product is CATSRHRTTQFYNEQFF.

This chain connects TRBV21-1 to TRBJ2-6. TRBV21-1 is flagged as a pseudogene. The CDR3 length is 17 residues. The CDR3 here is CASSKAPGRAGANVLTF. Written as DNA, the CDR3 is TGTGCCAGCAGCAAAGCTCCAGGGCGGGCCGGGGCCAACGTCCTGACTTTC.

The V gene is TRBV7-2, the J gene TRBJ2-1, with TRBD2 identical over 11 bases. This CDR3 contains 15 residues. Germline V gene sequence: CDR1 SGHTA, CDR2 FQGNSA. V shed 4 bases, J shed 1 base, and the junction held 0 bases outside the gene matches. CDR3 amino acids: CASSWTSGSYNEQFF. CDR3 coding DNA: TGTGCCAGCAGCTGGACTAGCGGGTCCTACAATGAGCAGTTCTTC.

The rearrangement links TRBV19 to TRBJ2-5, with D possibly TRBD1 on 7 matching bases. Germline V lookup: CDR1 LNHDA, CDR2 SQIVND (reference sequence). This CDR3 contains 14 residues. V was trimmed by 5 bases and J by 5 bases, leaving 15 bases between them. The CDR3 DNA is TGTGCCAGTAGTTCCTCAGGGGGGTGGGAGACCCAGTACTTC. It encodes CASSSSGGWETQYF.

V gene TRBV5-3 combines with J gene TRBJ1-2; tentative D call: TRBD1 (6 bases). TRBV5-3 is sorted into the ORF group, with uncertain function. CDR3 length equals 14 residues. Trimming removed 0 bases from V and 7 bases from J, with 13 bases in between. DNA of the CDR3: TGTGCCAGAAGCTTGGCTGGGGGGCGAGGTGGCTACACCTTC. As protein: CARSLAGGRGGYTF.

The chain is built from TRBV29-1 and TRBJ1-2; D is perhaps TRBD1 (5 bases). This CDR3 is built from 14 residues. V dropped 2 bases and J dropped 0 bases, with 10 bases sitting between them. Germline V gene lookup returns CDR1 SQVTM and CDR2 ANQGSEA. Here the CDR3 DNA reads TGCAGCGTTGAAACCAGGGTTTCTAACTATGGCTACACCTTC. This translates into CSVETRVSNYGYTF.

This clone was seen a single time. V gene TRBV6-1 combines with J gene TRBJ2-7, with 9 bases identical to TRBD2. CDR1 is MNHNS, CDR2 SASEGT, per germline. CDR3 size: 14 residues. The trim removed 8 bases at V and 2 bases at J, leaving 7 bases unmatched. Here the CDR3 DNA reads TGTGCCAGCCGAGGGCGGGGGGGCCCCTACGAGCAGTACTTC. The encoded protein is CASRGRGGPYEQYF.

CDR3 in DNA: TGTGCCAGCAGCGGGACAGGGGGCGGTGGAAACACCATATATTTT. This gives the protein CASSGTGGGGNTIYF. The rearrangement joins TRBV5-4 to TRBJ1-3; 12 positions agree with TRBD1. Germline assignment: CDR1 SGHNT and CDR2 YYREEE (reference sequence). This CDR3 has 15 amino acids. Trimming cost V 4 bases and J 3 bases; bases outside gene matches: 2. Variable domain in full (rest from reference TRBV5-4 and TRBJ1-3): ETGVTQSPTHLIKTRGQQVTLRCSSQSGHNTVSWYQQALGQGPQFIFQYYREEENGRGNFPPRFSGLQFPNYSSELNVNALELDDSALYLCASSGTGGGGNTIYFGEGSWLTVV.

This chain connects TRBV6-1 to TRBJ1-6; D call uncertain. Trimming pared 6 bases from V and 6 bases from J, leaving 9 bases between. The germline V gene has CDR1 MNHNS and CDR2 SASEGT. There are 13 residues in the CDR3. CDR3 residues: CASRGRVNSPLHF. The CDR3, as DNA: TGTGCCAGCAGGGGCAGAGTTAATTCACCCCTCCACTTT.

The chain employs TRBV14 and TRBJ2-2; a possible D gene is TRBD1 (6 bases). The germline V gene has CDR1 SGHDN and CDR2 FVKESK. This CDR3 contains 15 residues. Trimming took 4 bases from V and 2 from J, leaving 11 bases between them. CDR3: CASSPGTYNTGELFF. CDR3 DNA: TGTGCCAGCAGCCCCGGGACATATAACACCGGGGAGCTGTTTTTT. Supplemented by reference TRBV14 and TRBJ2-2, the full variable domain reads EAGVTQFPSHSVIEKGQTVTLRCDPISGHDNLYWYRRVMGKEIKFLLHFVKESKQDESGMPNNRFLAERTGGTYSTLKVQPAELEDSGVYFCASSPGTYNTGELFFGEGSRLTVL.

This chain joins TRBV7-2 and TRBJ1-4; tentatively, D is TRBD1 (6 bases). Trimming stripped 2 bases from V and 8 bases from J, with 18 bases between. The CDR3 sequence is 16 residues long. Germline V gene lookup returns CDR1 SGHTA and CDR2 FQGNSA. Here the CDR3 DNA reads TGTGCCAGCAGCTTAATGTCTCGGGGGGCCGGGGAAAAACTGTTTTTT. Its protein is CASSLMSRGAGEKLFF.

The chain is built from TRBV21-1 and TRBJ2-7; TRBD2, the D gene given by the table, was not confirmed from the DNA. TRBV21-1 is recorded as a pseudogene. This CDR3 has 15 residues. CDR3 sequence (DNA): TGTGCCAGCAGCAAGGAATCGGCTAGCGGGGGCGAGCAGTACTTC. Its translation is CASSKESASGGEQYF.

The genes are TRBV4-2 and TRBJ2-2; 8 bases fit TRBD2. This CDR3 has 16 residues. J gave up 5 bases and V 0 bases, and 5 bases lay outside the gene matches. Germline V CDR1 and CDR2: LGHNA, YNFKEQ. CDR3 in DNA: TGTGCCAGCAGCCAAGATTTCAGCGGGGGAACCGGGGAGCTGTTTTTT. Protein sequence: CASSQDFSGGTGELFF.

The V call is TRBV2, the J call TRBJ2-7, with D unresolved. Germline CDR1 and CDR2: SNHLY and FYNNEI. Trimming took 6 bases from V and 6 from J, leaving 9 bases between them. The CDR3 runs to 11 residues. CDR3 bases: TGTGCCAGCAGAACTTTTACCGAGCAGTACTTC. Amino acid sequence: CASRTFTEQYF.

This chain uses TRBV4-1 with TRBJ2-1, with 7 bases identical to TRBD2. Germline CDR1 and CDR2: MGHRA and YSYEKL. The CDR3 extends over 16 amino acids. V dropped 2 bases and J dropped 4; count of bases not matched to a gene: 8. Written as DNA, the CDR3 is TGCGCCAGCAGCCAACTGAAGCGGGGAGGATACAATGAGCAGTTCTTC. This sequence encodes CASSQLKRGGYNEQFF.

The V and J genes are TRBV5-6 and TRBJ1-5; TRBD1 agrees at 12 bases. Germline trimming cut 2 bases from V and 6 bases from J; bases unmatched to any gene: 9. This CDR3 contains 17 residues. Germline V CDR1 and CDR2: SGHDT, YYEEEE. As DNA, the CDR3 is TGTGCCAGCAGCTTCGGTAGGGGACAGGGGGCGTTTCAGCCCCAGCATTTT. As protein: CASSFGRGQGAFQPQHF.

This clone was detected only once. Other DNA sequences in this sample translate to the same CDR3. The CDR3 DNA reads as TGCAGCGTTCGGGACTCTAACTATGGCTACACCTTC. It specifies CSVRDSNYGYTF. The genes are TRBV29-1 and TRBJ1-2, with D possibly being TRBD1 (5 bases). Germline loops: CDR1 SQVTM, CDR2 ANQGSEA. The CDR3 sequence is 12 residues long. V was clipped by 5 bases and J by 0 bases, with 7 bases between them.

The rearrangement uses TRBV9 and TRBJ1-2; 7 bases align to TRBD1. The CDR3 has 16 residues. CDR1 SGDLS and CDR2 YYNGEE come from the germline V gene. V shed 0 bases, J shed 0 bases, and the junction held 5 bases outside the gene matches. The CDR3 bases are TGTGCCAGCAGCGTAGGGCCGGGACAGACTAACTATGGCTACACCTTC. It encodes CASSVGPGQTNYGYTF. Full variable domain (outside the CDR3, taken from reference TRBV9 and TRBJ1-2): DSGVTQTPKHLITATGQRVTLRCSPRSGDLSVYWYQQSLDQGLQFLIQYYNGEERAKGNILERFSAQQFPDLHSELNLSSLELGDSALYFCASSVGPGQTNYGYTFGSGTRLTVV.

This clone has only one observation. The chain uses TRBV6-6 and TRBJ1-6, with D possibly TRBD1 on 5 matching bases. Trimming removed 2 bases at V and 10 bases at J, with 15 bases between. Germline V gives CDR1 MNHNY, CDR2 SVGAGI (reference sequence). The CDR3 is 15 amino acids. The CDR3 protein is CASSYPRGGGSPLHF. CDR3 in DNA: TGTGCCAGCAGTTACCCTCGAGGCGGGGGGTCACCCCTCCACTTT.

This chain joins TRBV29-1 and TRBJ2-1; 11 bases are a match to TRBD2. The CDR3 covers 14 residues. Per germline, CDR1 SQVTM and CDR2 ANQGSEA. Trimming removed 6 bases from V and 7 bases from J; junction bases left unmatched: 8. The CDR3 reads CSVGLRTSGNEQFF. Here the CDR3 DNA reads TGCAGCGTCGGTTTGCGGACTAGCGGGAATGAGCAGTTCTTC.

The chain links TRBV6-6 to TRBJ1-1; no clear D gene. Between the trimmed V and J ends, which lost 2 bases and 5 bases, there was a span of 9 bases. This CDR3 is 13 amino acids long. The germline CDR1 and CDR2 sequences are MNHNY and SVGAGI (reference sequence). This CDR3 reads CASSYEGRTEAFF. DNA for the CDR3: TGTGCCAGCAGTTACGAGGGTAGGACTGAAGCTTTCTTT.

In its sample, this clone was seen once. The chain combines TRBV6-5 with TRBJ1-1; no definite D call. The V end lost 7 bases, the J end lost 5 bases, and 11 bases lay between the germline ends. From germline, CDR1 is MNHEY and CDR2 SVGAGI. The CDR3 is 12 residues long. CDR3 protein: CASNGRRTEAFF. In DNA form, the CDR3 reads TGTGCCAGCAACGGTCGAAGGACTGAAGCTTTCTTT.

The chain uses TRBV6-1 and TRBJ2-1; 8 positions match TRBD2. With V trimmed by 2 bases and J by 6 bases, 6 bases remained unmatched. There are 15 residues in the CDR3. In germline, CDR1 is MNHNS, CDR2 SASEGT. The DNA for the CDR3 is TGTGCCAGCAGTGAAACCGGGGGGGCCGTCAATGAGCAGTTCTTC. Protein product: CASSETGGAVNEQFF.

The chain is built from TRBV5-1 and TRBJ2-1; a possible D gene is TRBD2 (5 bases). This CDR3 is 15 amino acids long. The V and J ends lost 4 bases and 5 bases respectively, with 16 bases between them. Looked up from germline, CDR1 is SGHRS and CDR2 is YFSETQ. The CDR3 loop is CASSPIRGKDNEQFF. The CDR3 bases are TGCGCCAGCAGCCCAATCCGGGGTAAGGACAATGAGCAGTTCTTC.

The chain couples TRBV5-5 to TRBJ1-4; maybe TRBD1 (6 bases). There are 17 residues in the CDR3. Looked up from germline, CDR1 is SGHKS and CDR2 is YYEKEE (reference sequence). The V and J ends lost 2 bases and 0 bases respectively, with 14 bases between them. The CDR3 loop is CASSLRTGKATNEKLFF. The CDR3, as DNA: TGTGCCAGCAGCTTACGTACAGGGAAAGCAACTAATGAAAAACTGTTTTTT.